These 22 T cell receptor beta chains were sequenced from one sample in a study of cytomegalovirus exposure and HLA in healthy donors. The PCR had 60 Vbeta and 13 Jbeta primers. Only in-frame clones appear in the TCRdb table, and some are missing; sequencing was by immunoSEQ multiplex PCR. The table records roughly 84,000 clones, roughly 80% of them present only once. Sequenced input: PBMCs. These receptors were obtained from a human donor in good health.

This clone was detected a few times. The chain is built from TRBV5-1 and TRBJ1-1, with TRBD1 matching 10 bases. The junction had 10 bases not matched to a gene; V was cut back by 7 bases and J by 4 bases. Germline CDR1 SGHRS, CDR2 YFSETQ. The CDR3 is made up of 15 amino acids. CDR3 DNA: TGCGCCAGCTACCGGGACAGGGGATCGGGCACTGAAGCTTTCTTT. As protein: CASYRDRGSGTEAFF.

The chain is built from TRBV19 and TRBJ2-1; 12 bases align to TRBD2. The CDR3 is 17 residues long. V dropped 3 bases and J dropped 3; count of bases not matched to a gene: 6. The germline V gene encodes CDR1 LNHDA and CDR2 SQIVND (reference sequence). In DNA, the CDR3 is TGTGCCAGTAGTATGAGTGGGACTAGCGGGTACTACAATGAGCAGTTCTTC. The encoded protein is CASSMSGTSGYYNEQFF.

The chain links TRBV15 to TRBJ2-2, with 7 bases identical to TRBD2. V dropped 3 bases and J dropped 0; count of bases not matched to a gene: 7. The CDR3 consists of 17 residues. Germline loops: CDR1 LNHNV, CDR2 YYDKDF (reference sequence). The DNA for the CDR3 is TGTGCCACCAGCAGGCTAGCGGACCCTTCGAACACCGGGGAGCTGTTTTTT. This encodes CATSRLADPSNTGELFF. The complete variable domain, with remaining parts taken from reference TRBV15 and TRBJ2-2, reads DAMVIQNPRYQVTQFGKPVTLSCSQTLNHNVMYWYQQKSSQAPKLLFHYYDKDFNNEADTPDNFQSRRPNTSFCFLDIRSPGLGDTAMYLCATSRLADPSNTGELFFGEGSRLTVL.

This rearrangement joins TRBV27 to TRBJ2-7; 9 nucleotides line up with TRBD1. The CDR3 loop spans 14 amino acids. V gave up 6 bases and J gave up 5 bases; unmatched junction bases: 8. Germline loops: CDR1 MNHEY, CDR2 SMNVEV (reference sequence). The DNA of the CDR3 is TGTGCCAGCAGCCTCGGGACAGGGCGGCACGAGCAGTACTTC. It translates to CASSLGTGRHEQYF.

This rearrangement joins TRBV6-6 to TRBJ1-6, with 7 nucleotides matching TRBD1. Germline V gives CDR1 MNHNY, CDR2 SVGAGI (reference sequence). CDR3 length: 14 amino acids. The J segment lost 8 bases and the V segment lost 5 bases, leaving 6 bases of the junction unmatched. For the CDR3, the DNA is TGTGCCAGCAGTCTACAGGGGTACGATTCACCCCTCCACTTT. Translated: CASSLQGYDSPLHF.

The chain combines TRBV5-1 with TRBJ1-1; possibly TRBD1 for D (6 bases). CDR1 SGHRS and CDR2 YFSETQ come from the germline V gene. This CDR3 region has 18 residues. The V end lost 1 base, the J end lost 3 bases, and 22 bases lay between the germline ends. The CDR3 loop reads CASSLLPKGVRGDTEAFF. The DNA for the CDR3 is TGCGCCAGCAGCTTGCTACCAAAGGGGGTTCGAGGGGACACTGAAGCTTTCTTT.

The chain carries TRBV29-1 and TRBJ1-2; D not resolved. The germline V gene encodes CDR1 SQVTM and CDR2 ANQGSEA. V lost 7 bases to trimming and J lost 0 bases, with 9 bases between them. The CDR3 has 12 amino acids. CDR3 bases: TGCAGCGCCGAGGGCCCTAACTATGGCTACACCTTC. It yields the protein CSAEGPNYGYTF. Looking up the rest from reference TRBV29-1 and TRBJ1-2 gives the full variable domain: SAVISQKPSRDICQRGTSLTIQCQVDSQVTMMFWYRQQPGQSLTLIATANQGSEATYESGFVIDKFPISRPNLTFSTLTVSNMSPEDSSIYLCSAEGPNYGYTFGSGTRLTVV.

V usage is TRBV6-6 and J usage is TRBJ1-5; D ambiguous. V was cut by 2 bases and J by 11 bases, with 10 bases left in between. Germline lookup yields CDR1 MNHNY and CDR2 SVGAGI (reference sequence). CDR3 length: 12 amino acids. The DNA for the CDR3 is TGTGCCAGCAGTTACCAGCCTGGAGCCCAGCATTTT. Its protein product is CASSYQPGAQHF.

The chain is built from TRBV7-2 and TRBJ2-3; 7 bases agree with TRBD1. The trim removed 2 bases at V and 6 bases at J, leaving 8 bases unmatched. The CDR3 runs 15 residues. The V gene's germline CDR1 is SGHTA and CDR2 FQGNSA. The CDR3 reads CASSLLGTDVDTQYF. Written as DNA, the CDR3 is TGTGCCAGCAGCTTATTAGGGACAGATGTGGATACGCAGTATTTT.

The gene calls are TRBV7-9 and TRBJ1-4; tentative D call: TRBD1 (6 bases). Per the germline V gene, CDR1 is SEHNR and CDR2 is FQNEAQ (reference sequence). CDR3 length: 14 amino acids. Trimming took off 0 bases at V and 5 bases at J, with 7 bases between the two ends. Here the CDR3 reads CASSLATGNEKLFF. The CDR3, as DNA: TGTGCCAGCAGCTTAGCTACAGGGAATGAAAAACTGTTTTTT.

The rearrangement joins TRBV6-5 to TRBJ2-7; D ambiguous. The CDR3 covers 14 residues. With 0 bases removed from V and 2 bases from J, the gap between germline ends came to 8 bases. The germline gives CDR1 MNHEY, CDR2 SVGAGI. The chain's CDR3 is CASSYSSRTYEQYF. Written as DNA, the CDR3 is TGTGCCAGCAGTTACTCTAGCCGAACCTACGAGCAGTACTTC.

This chain uses TRBV10-3 with TRBJ2-3, with 7 bases matching TRBD2. V shed 3 bases and J 6 bases; nucleotides not matched to a gene: 9. This CDR3 region has 15 residues. CDR1 is ENHRY and CDR2 is SYGVKD in the germline V gene. The CDR3: CAISDLAGSTDTQYF. As DNA, the CDR3 is TGTGCCATCAGTGACTTAGCGGGCTCTACGGATACGCAGTATTTT.

This clone turned up a few times. The rearrangement links TRBV5-4 to TRBJ1-1; 7 bases are a match to TRBD1. This CDR3 spans 14 amino acids. V shed 4 bases, J shed 10 bases, and the junction held 13 bases outside the gene matches. CDR1 SGHNT and CDR2 YYREEE come from the germline V gene (reference sequence). The CDR3 coding sequence is TGTGCCAGCAGCGCACCGGGACAGATCATCGCAGCTTTCTTT. It encodes CASSAPGQIIAAFF. Filled out from reference TRBV5-4 and TRBJ1-1, the complete variable domain reads ETGVTQSPTHLIKTRGQQVTLRCSSQSGHNTVSWYQQALGQGPQFIFQYYREEENGRGNFPPRFSGLQFPNYSSELNVNALELDDSALYLCASSAPGQIIAAFFGQGTRLTVV.

V and J are TRBV9 and TRBJ2-3, with a tentative D call TRBD2 (6 bases). V shed 4 bases and J shed 2 bases, with 17 bases lying between them. The germline gives CDR1 SGDLS, CDR2 YYNGEE. The CDR3 is 16 residues long. CDR3 DNA: TGTGCCAGCAGCCTTACTATCGGGACTTCCACAGATACGCAGTATTTT. Protein product: CASSLTIGTSTDTQYF.

The V gene is TRBV27, the J gene TRBJ2-7; TRBD1 matches at 8 bases. Germline CDR1 MNHEY, CDR2 SMNVEV (reference sequence). The length of the CDR3 is 14 residues. Trimming removed 4 bases from V and 6 bases from J; junction bases left unmatched: 8. The CDR3 here is CASSSGQVGGEQYF. For the CDR3, the DNA is TGTGCCAGCAGTTCGGGACAGGTAGGAGGCGAGCAGTACTTC.

About this clone itself: Other DNA sequences in this specimen translate into the identical CDR3. The chain is built from TRBV10-2 and TRBJ1-1; D remains ambiguous. The CDR3 is 13 amino acids. The germline V and J ends were trimmed by 5 bases and 0 bases, with 7 bases remaining between them. Germline lookup yields CDR1 WSHSY and CDR2 SAAADI. CDR3 sequence (DNA): TGCGCCAGCAGTCGTCAGATGAACACTGAAGCTTTCTTT. Amino acid sequence: CASSRQMNTEAFF.

The chain uses TRBV15 and TRBJ2-7; D possibly corresponds to TRBD1 (5 bases). Trimming cost V 0 bases and J 6 bases, with 15 bases left between them. CDR3 size: 15 residues. Germline loops: CDR1 LNHNV, CDR2 YYDKDF (reference sequence). In nucleotides, the CDR3 is TGTGCCACCAGCAGAGATTCGGGCGCAGGGCGCGAGCAGTACTTC. This gives the protein CATSRDSGAGREQYF.

The rearrangement links TRBV6-5 to TRBJ1-5; TRBD1 agrees at 7 bases. V shed 5 bases and J 5 bases; nucleotides not matched to a gene: 9. From germline, CDR1 is MNHEY and CDR2 SVGAGI. CDR3 size: 15 residues. CDR3 DNA sequence: TGTGCCAGCAGTCGACTTGGGACAGTAGATCAGCCCCAGCATTTT. Translation: CASSRLGTVDQPQHF.

In the case of this clone: A read error may account for a junction end that differs from germline. The V call is TRBV2, the J call TRBJ1-2; perhaps TRBD1 as D (6 bases). Germline V gives CDR1 SNHLY, CDR2 FYNNEI. CDR3 length: 13 amino acids. For the CDR3, the DNA is TGTGCCACTACCTTCCAGGGGAAAGGAGGCTACCCCTTC. It translates to CATTFQGKGGYPF.

V is TRBV27 and J is TRBJ2-5, with 8 bases identical to TRBD1. CDR1 MNHEY and CDR2 SMNVEV come from the germline V gene (reference sequence). J was trimmed by 5 bases and V by 5 bases; bases with no gene match: 7. CDR3 length equals 14 residues. CDR3 residues: CASSARGQRETQYF. CDR3 sequence (DNA): TGTGCCAGCAGTGCCAGGGGGCAACGGGAGACCCAGTACTTC.

This clone was detected once. This sequence joins TRBV7-2 and TRBJ2-3, with D uncertain. The CDR3 loop spans 14 amino acids. Germline V gene lookup returns CDR1 SGHTA and CDR2 FQGNSA. Deletions cut 0 bases from V and 6 bases from J, with 10 bases between. CDR3 DNA sequence: TGTGCCAGCAGCTTAGCGTCTCTAGTTGATACGCAGTATTTT. Protein product: CASSLASLVDTQYF.

The J gene is TRBJ2-5, the V gene TRBV7-2; D is possibly TRBD2 (6 bases). Between the trimmed V and J ends, which lost 3 bases and 3 bases, there was a span of 11 bases. The germline V gene has CDR1 SGHTA and CDR2 FQGNSA. The CDR3 sequence is 14 residues long. The CDR3 nucleotides are TGTGCCAGCAGCTTTCAAGCGGGTAAAGAGACCCAGTACTTC. This codes for CASSFQAGKETQYF.